This T cell receptor beta chain emerged from a study of T cells after yellow fever vaccination. Study overall: SMART-Seq v4 Ultra Low Input handled preparation of low-cell-number fractions. General observations from the study: Booster samples showed a return of most primary-vaccination clones (approximately 96% CD4, approximately 88% CD8). Highly abundant clonotypes carried over from the bulk population could end up in FACS-sorted repertoires as contaminants. A secondary response was less intense yet reached its peak sooner, at day 5 versus 15.

CDR3 length: 16 residues. J gave up 5 bases and V 3 bases, and 9 bases lay outside the gene matches. The sample holds a few counts of this clonotype. Its antigen is as yet unknown. TCRdb reprocessed the 5' RACE reads with MiXCR, giving one entry per CDR3 protein. The sample carries under 300,000 distinct CDR3 sequences, 10% to 15% recorded once. The sequence was obtained from a man between 25 and 39 years old who received the YFV17D yellow fever vaccine. Specimen: CD4+ T cells sorted from PBMCs, collected 45 days after the yellow fever booster vaccination. V is TRBV12-3 or TRBV12-4 and J is TRBJ2-2, with TRBD1 matching over 7 bases. CDR3 DNA sequence: TGTGCCAGCAGTTTTGTACAGGGGAGCACAACCGGGGAGCTGTTTTTT. Translation: CASSFVQGSTTGELFF.